In this sample, the clone carrying this T cell receptor beta chain turned up once. The data were obtained in a study of blood T cell repertoires in COVID-19. Study members were between 18 and 89 years old and lived in some 26 US regions. Participant reports of clinical history set cohort assignment. Clones were sequenced by immunoSEQ multiplex PCR, and TCRdb holds only the in-frame ones, with some missing. The repertoire holds around 250,000 clones, with around 85% as singletons. This sequence was found in a woman between 45 and 60 years old who had recovered from COVID-19. Sample: PBMCs or T cells enriched from blood (not recorded which).

Here the CDR3 reads CASRDTGGTNEKLFF. The CDR3 DNA sequence: TGTGCCAGCAGGGACACAGGGGGCACTAATGAAAAACTGTTTTTT. The V call is TRBV6-5, the J call TRBJ1-4, with TRBD1 matching 9 bases. Per germline, CDR1 MNHEY and CDR2 SVGAGI. Trimming cost V 6 bases and J 2 bases; bases outside gene matches: 4. The CDR3 runs to 15 residues.